Presented here are 31 T cell receptor beta chains from one specimen sequenced in a study of shared clonotypes between healthy human individuals. Profiled with immunoSEQ multiplex PCR; TCRdb holds only in-frame clones, not every one. The profile shows about 600,000 clones, around 97% of them singletons. Sequencing was done on a sample of naive CD4+ T cells sorted from blood. Indicated subset: CD45RA+ positively selected. The receptors originated from a woman aged 25 to 39 in good health.

The chain links TRBV10-3 to TRBJ2-5; TRBD1 agrees at 8 bases. V trimming: 10 bases; J trimming: 9 bases; junction bases outside the gene matches: 10. The CDR3 spans 12 residues. CDR1 and CDR2 from the germline V gene are ENHRY and SYGVKD. The CDR3 region has the DNA TGTGCCACCGGACAGGGACGAGATGCCCAGTACTTC. Encoded protein: CATGQGRDAQYF.

The chain uses TRBV4-1 and TRBJ1-2; 7 bases are a match to TRBD1. Germline CDR1 is MGHRA and CDR2 is YSYEKL. Losses at the gene ends were 4 bases for V and 5 bases for J; bases not matched to a gene: 16. The CDR3 is 17 residues long. The CDR3 coding sequence is TGCGCCAGCAGCCGATACGATCTACAGGGGTCTGGGTATGGCTACACCTTC. It translates to CASSRYDLQGSGYGYTF.

The V and J genes are TRBV30 and TRBJ2-1; D is uncertain. The germline CDR1 and CDR2 sequences are GTSNPN and SVGIG (reference sequence). The CDR3 extends over 14 amino acids. Trimming left V 0 bases short and J 10 bases short, with 16 bases between. CDR3 DNA: TGTGCCTGGAGTGTTGTTGGGGTCGCAATGGAGCAGTTCTTC. It yields the protein CAWSVVGVAMEQFF. The whole variable domain, remainder taken from reference TRBV30 and TRBJ2-1, is SQTIHQWPATLVQPVGSPLSLECTVEGTSNPNLYWYRQAAGRGLQLLFYSVGIGQISSEVPQNLSASRPQDRQFILSSKKLLLSDSGFYLCAWSVVGVAMEQFFGPGTRLTVL.

The V call is TRBV5-1, the J call TRBJ2-7, with 10 bases matching TRBD2. Germline trimming cut 0 bases from V and 6 bases from J; bases unmatched to any gene: 0. The CDR3 runs 13 residues. Germline V gene lookup returns CDR1 SGHRS and CDR2 YFSETQ. DNA of the CDR3: TGCGCCAGCAGCTTGGGACTAGCGGGCGAGCAGTACTTC. It yields the protein CASSLGLAGEQYF.

The chain has TRBV5-1 and TRBJ2-1; tentatively, D is TRBD2 (5 bases). Germline CDR1 reads SGHRS; CDR2 reads YFSETQ. CDR3 size: 16 residues. The V end was cut by 4 bases, the J end by 8 bases, with 22 bases between. For the CDR3, the DNA is TGCGCCAGCAGCCCCCGAGCTAGCTCCCCCGTGTATGAGCAGTTCTTC. This sequence encodes CASSPRASSPVYEQFF. Complete variable domain (other parts from reference TRBV5-1 and TRBJ2-1): KAGVTQTPRYLIKTRGQQVTLSCSPISGHRSVSWYQQTPGQGLQFLFEYFSETQRNKGNFPGRFSGRQFSNSRSEMNVSTLELGDSALYLCASSPRASSPVYEQFFGPGTRLTVL.

J is TRBJ2-5 and V is TRBV5-6; D gene unclear. Germline V gene sequence: CDR1 SGHDT, CDR2 YYEEEE. This CDR3 region has 16 residues. The ends were cut back, 4 bases at V and 0 bases at J, with 16 bases in the middle. CDR3 protein: CASSQVFSGDQETQYF. The CDR3 DNA sequence: TGTGCCAGCAGCCAGGTTTTTTCTGGGGACCAAGAGACCCAGTACTTC. Full variable domain (missing parts from reference TRBV5-6 and TRBJ2-5): DAGVTQSPTHLIKTRGQQVTLRCSPKSGHDTVSWYQQALGQGPQFIFQYYEEEERQRGNFPDRFSGHQFPNYSSELNVNALLLGDSALYLCASSQVFSGDQETQYFGPGTRLLVL.

This chain joins TRBV5-5 and TRBJ2-3, with 7 positions matching TRBD2. J lost 3 bases, V lost 2 bases, and 6 bases had no gene match. The CDR3 totals 15 residues. The germline CDR1 and CDR2 sequences are SGHKS and YYEKEE (reference sequence). Here the CDR3 reads CASSLVLAATDTQYF. The CDR3, as DNA: TGTGCCAGCAGCTTAGTTCTAGCGGCAACAGATACGCAGTATTTT.

The V and J genes are TRBV28 and TRBJ1-1; no reliable D call. V was shortened by 2 bases and J by 3 bases, with 4 bases between the two germline ends. Germline CDR1 is MDHEN and CDR2 is SYDVKM. The CDR3 runs to 12 residues. As DNA, the CDR3 is TGTGCCAGCAGTTTAGAGTACACTGAAGCTTTCTTT. This translates into CASSLEYTEAFF.

V is TRBV6-1 and J is TRBJ2-5; D is possibly TRBD2 (5 bases). Deletions cut 4 bases from V and 0 bases from J, with 6 bases between. CDR1 and CDR2 (germline): MNHNS, SASEGT. The CDR3 is 13 amino acids. CDR3 DNA sequence: TGTGCCAGCAGTGGAGGGTACCAAGAGACCCAGTACTTC. Amino acids: CASSGGYQETQYF.

This clone was found once. The CDR3 loop reads CASKDPSGNQPQHF. As DNA, the CDR3 is TGTGCCAGCAAGGACCCGAGTGGCAATCAGCCCCAGCATTTT. This chain uses TRBV28 with TRBJ1-5, with D uncertain. This CDR3 spans 14 amino acids. Trimming removed 7 bases at V and 2 bases at J, with 12 bases between. Germline V gives CDR1 MDHEN, CDR2 SYDVKM.

The chain links TRBV6-4 to TRBJ2-7, with TRBD2 as a possible D gene (6 bases). CDR3 length: 14 amino acids. CDR1 and CDR2 (germline): MRHNA, SNTAGT. With 6 bases removed from V and 1 base from J, the gap between germline ends came to 13 bases. The DNA of the CDR3 is TGTGCCAGCAGAGCTAGCGTTAATTCCTACGAGCAGTACTTC. The encoded protein is CASRASVNSYEQYF.

DNA of the CDR3: TGTGCCAGCAGCTCACTAGCCTACTGGCGGACCTACAATGAGCAGTTCTTC. This sequence encodes CASSSLAYWRTYNEQFF. V is TRBV28 and J is TRBJ2-1, with D perhaps matching TRBD2 (6 bases). The germline V gene encodes CDR1 MDHEN and CDR2 SYDVKM. V was trimmed by 6 bases and J by 2 bases, leaving 20 bases between them. The CDR3 is 17 residues long.

The genes are TRBV11-2 and TRBJ2-7; possibly TRBD1 or TRBD2 for D (5 bases each). Trimming cost V 0 bases and J 2 bases, with 11 bases left between them. Germline V gene lookup returns CDR1 SGHAT and CDR2 FQNNGV. The CDR3 sequence is 15 residues long. This CDR3 is CASSLDLGEPYEQYF. In DNA, the CDR3 is TGTGCCAGCAGCTTAGACTTGGGGGAACCCTACGAGCAGTACTTC.

V gene TRBV7-8 combines with J gene TRBJ1-5; TRBD1 matches at 8 bases. CDR3 length equals 15 residues. CDR1 and CDR2 from the germline V gene are SGHVS and FQNEAQ. V lost 4 bases, J lost 2 bases, and 4 bases stayed unmatched. The CDR3 DNA reads as TGTGCCAGCAGCTACGACAGGGGTCGCAATCAGCCCCAGCATTTT. Protein sequence: CASSYDRGRNQPQHF.

The V call is TRBV7-9, the J call TRBJ2-5; 9 bases fit TRBD1. The CDR3 runs to 14 residues. Germline CDR1 reads SEHNR; CDR2 reads FQNEAQ (reference sequence). The ends lost 2 bases at V and 4 bases at J; junction bases unmatched: 2. CDR3 in amino acids: CASSLSTGGETQYF. The CDR3, as DNA: TGTGCCAGCAGCTTATCGACAGGGGGAGAGACCCAGTACTTC. The full variable domain, rest sourced from reference TRBV7-9 and TRBJ2-5, is DTGVSQNPRHKITKRGQNVTFRCDPISEHNRLYWYRQTLGQGPEFLTYFQNEAQLEKSRLLSDRFSAERPKGSFSTLEIQRTEQGDSAMYLCASSLSTGGETQYFGPGTRLLVL.

The gene calls are TRBV10-3 and TRBJ1-2, with unresolved D. V gave up 2 bases and J gave up 2 bases, with 6 bases separating them. The CDR3 sequence is 13 residues long. Per the germline V gene, CDR1 is ENHRY and CDR2 is SYGVKD. The CDR3 nucleotides are TGTGCCATCAGTGAGGACGGGAACTATGGCTACACCTTC. As protein: CAISEDGNYGYTF.

This chain uses TRBV30 with TRBJ1-1; D is uncertain. The CDR3 spans 13 residues. V was trimmed by 0 bases and J by 1 base, leaving 6 bases between them. The germline gives CDR1 GTSNPN, CDR2 SVGIG (reference sequence). The CDR3 region has the DNA TGTGCCTGGAGTGTACAGCAGAACACTGAAGCTTTCTTT. Translation gives CAWSVQQNTEAFF.

The chain couples TRBV10-2 to TRBJ2-7; TRBD2 is a possible D gene (5 bases). CDR3 length equals 14 residues. Germline CDR1 and CDR2: WSHSY and SAAADI. Trimming cost V 4 bases and J 4 bases, with 14 bases left between them. The CDR3 nucleotides are TGCGCCAGCAGTGGAGGCTGGAGGAAATACGAGCAGTACTTC. Translated, it gives CASSGGWRKYEQYF.

CDR3 nucleotides: TGTGCCAGCAGTAAAAGCGGGAGGGCCGGCGATGAGCAGTTCTTC. Protein sequence: CASSKSGRAGDEQFF. This chain connects TRBV9 to TRBJ2-1; 10 positions agree with TRBD2. Germline assignment: CDR1 SGDLS and CDR2 YYNGEE. This CDR3 has 15 residues. The V segment lost 5 bases and the J segment 8 bases; nucleotides outside the gene matches: 10.

The chain links TRBV27 to TRBJ1-4, with no clear D. This CDR3 region has 14 residues. V lost 3 bases and J lost 7, with 12 bases in between. CDR1 MNHEY and CDR2 SMNVEV come from the germline V gene (reference sequence). This chain's CDR3 is CASSFSRLGEKLFF. For the CDR3, the DNA is TGTGCCAGCAGTTTCTCTCGACTTGGTGAAAAACTGTTTTTT.

The sample holds one count of this clone. This rearrangement joins TRBV5-1 to TRBJ1-6; no definite D call. Deletions cut 4 bases from V and 5 bases from J, with 13 bases between. The germline V gene encodes CDR1 SGHRS and CDR2 YFSETQ. The CDR3 runs to 15 residues. The CDR3 DNA is TGCGCCAGCAGCCCGCCCACAAGGAATAATTCACCCCTCCACTTT. Protein sequence: CASSPPTRNNSPLHF.

J is TRBJ1-1 and V is TRBV7-6, with D unresolved. V was cut by 5 bases and J by 1 base, with 11 bases left in between. The CDR3 spans 14 residues. Germline assignment: CDR1 SGHVS and CDR2 FNYEAQ. CDR3 DNA sequence: TGTGCCAGCAGCCCTAGCGTGGGGAACACTGAAGCTTTCTTT. It codes for CASSPSVGNTEAFF. Drawing the rest from reference TRBV7-6 and TRBJ1-1, the complete variable domain is GAGVSQSPRYKVTKRGQDVALRCDPISGHVSLYWYRQALGQGPEFLTYFNYEAQQDKSGLPNDRFSAERPEGSISTLTIQRTEQRDSAMYRCASSPSVGNTEAFFGQGTRLTVV.

The chain carries TRBV18 and TRBJ1-2; 10 nucleotides line up with TRBD1. V was clipped by 3 bases and J by 4 bases; unmatched bases: 5. Germline loops: CDR1 KGHSH, CDR2 LQKENI. The CDR3 is 15 residues long. CDR3 region: CASSPPGTGVYGYTF. The CDR3 DNA reads TGTGCCAGCTCACCGCCCGGGACAGGGGTCTATGGCTACACCTTC.

V usage is TRBV18 and J usage is TRBJ1-1; the match to TRBD1 covers 8 bases. The V segment lost 6 bases and the J segment 6 bases; nucleotides outside the gene matches: 9. CDR3 length: 14 amino acids. Germline V gene lookup returns CDR1 KGHSH and CDR2 LQKENI. The CDR3: CASSPTGGRAEAFF. The CDR3 region has the DNA TGTGCCAGCTCTCCCACAGGGGGGAGGGCTGAAGCTTTCTTT.

The V gene is TRBV27, the J gene TRBJ2-2; D might be TRBD1 (6 bases). Per germline, CDR1 MNHEY and CDR2 SMNVEV (reference sequence). The CDR3 loop spans 17 amino acids. Between the trimmed V and J ends, which lost 6 bases and 0 bases, there was a span of 17 bases. The CDR3 protein is CASRPVRDTSNTGELFF. The CDR3 region has the DNA TGTGCCAGCAGGCCCGTACGGGACACCTCGAACACCGGGGAGCTGTTTTTT.

The chain joins TRBV11-2 to TRBJ2-7; 8 bases line up with TRBD2. Germline CDR1 SGHAT, CDR2 FQNNGV. This CDR3 is built from 15 residues. Trimming cost V 3 bases and J 9 bases; bases outside gene matches: 13. The CDR3 bases are TGTGCCAGCAGCTTTCCCAGCGGGAGCCCCGTATGGCAGTACTTC. Its translation is CASSFPSGSPVWQYF.

This sequence joins TRBV5-8 and TRBJ2-2; D tentatively reads TRBD1 or TRBD2 (6 bases each). V lost 0 bases to trimming and J lost 4 bases, with 10 bases between them. CDR3 length equals 15 residues. Germline loops: CDR1 SGHTS, CDR2 YDEGEE. The CDR3 DNA follows: TGTGCCAGCAGCTTGGATGGGGGGCCCACCGGGGAGCTGTTTTTT. Amino acid sequence: CASSLDGGPTGELFF.

This clone appeared once. The CDR3 DNA is TGTGCCACCAGCAGAGATAGGACTAGCGTCTCCTACGAGCAGTACTTC. This codes for CATSRDRTSVSYEQYF. V gene TRBV15 combines with J gene TRBJ2-7; the match to TRBD2 covers 9 bases. The CDR3 totals 16 residues. Trimming at V came to 0 bases and at J to 0 bases, leaving 3 bases not matched to a gene. Germline CDR1 and CDR2: LNHNV and YYDKDF (reference sequence).

V is TRBV18 and J is TRBJ1-5; 8 bases are shared with TRBD1. CDR3 length: 16 residues. The germline CDR1 and CDR2 sequences are KGHSH and LQKENI. Trimming at V came to 3 bases and at J to 4 bases, leaving 8 bases not matched to a gene. CDR3 bases: TGTGCCAGCTCACCCACCTCGGGACAGGCAAATCAGCCCCAGCATTTT. It specifies CASSPTSGQANQPQHF.

CDR3 protein: CASSSWGLEQYF. CDR3 nucleotides: TGTGCCAGCAGTTCGTGGGGGCTCGAGCAGTACTTC. This chain uses TRBV28 with TRBJ2-7, with D tentatively TRBD1 (6 bases). The CDR3 covers 12 residues. Trimming took 4 bases from V and 6 from J, leaving 10 bases between them. CDR1 MDHEN and CDR2 SYDVKM come from the germline V gene.

The chain has TRBV28 and TRBJ2-5; TRBD2 is a possible D gene (5 bases). Germline CDR1 reads MDHEN; CDR2 reads SYDVKM. V was shortened by 7 bases and J by 5 bases, with 20 bases between the two germline ends. The CDR3 is 15 amino acids. The CDR3 DNA is TGTGCCAGCAACTCGGTTCTAGCTCTTACTGAGACCCAGTACTTC. Amino acids: CASNSVLALTETQYF. The full variable domain, rest sourced from reference TRBV28 and TRBJ2-5, is DVKVTQSSRYLVKRTGEKVFLECVQDMDHENMFWYRQDPGLGLRLIYFSYDVKMKEKGDIPEGYSVSREKKERFSLILESASTNQTSMYLCASNSVLALTETQYFGPGTRLLVL.